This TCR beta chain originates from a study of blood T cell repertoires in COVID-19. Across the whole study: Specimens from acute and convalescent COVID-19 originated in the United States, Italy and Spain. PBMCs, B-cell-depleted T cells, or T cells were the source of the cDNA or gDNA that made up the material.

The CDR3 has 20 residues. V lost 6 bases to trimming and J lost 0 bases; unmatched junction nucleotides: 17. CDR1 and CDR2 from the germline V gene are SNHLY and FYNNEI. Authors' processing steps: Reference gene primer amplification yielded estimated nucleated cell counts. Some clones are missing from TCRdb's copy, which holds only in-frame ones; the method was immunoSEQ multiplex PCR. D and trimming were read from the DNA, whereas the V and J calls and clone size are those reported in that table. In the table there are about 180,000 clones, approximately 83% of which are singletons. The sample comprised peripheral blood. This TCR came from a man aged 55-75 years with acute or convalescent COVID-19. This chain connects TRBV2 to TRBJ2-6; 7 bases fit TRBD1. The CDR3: CASSNRGRWTGASGANVLTF. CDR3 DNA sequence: TGTGCCAGCAGCAACCGGGGTCGTTGGACAGGCGCCTCTGGGGCCAACGTCCTGACTTTC.